Following are 5 T cell receptor beta chains from one sample sequenced in a study of a mutant IDH1 vaccine in newly diagnosed glioma. The protocol was immunoSEQ multiplex PCR, while the TCRdb copy is restricted to in-frame clones and leaves out a portion. Here the sample spans tens of thousands of clones, more than 85% being singletons. Time point described: baseline, week 1 (first vaccination visit). Treatment noted: pre-vaccination baseline after standard-of-care therapy. The material was PBMCs, obtained from a glioma patient treated with radiotherapy, temozolomide or both. These receptors were taken from a young man with glioma.

The chain is built from TRBV30 and TRBJ1-1, with D possibly being TRBD1 (5 bases). Trimming left V 4 bases short and J 3 bases short, with 15 bases between. Looked up from germline, CDR1 is GTSNPN and CDR2 is SVGIG (reference sequence). The CDR3 extends over 14 amino acids. As DNA, the CDR3 is TGTGCCTGGACATACCGGGACCGCTACACTGAAGCTTTCTTT. Protein: CAWTYRDRYTEAFF.

The chain recombines TRBV12-5 with TRBJ2-1; 10 bases fit TRBD2. The CDR3 is 14 amino acids. The junction had 5 bases not matched to a gene; V was cut back by 6 bases and J by 6 bases. Germline V gene sequence: CDR1 LGHNT, CDR2 FRNRAP. In DNA form, the CDR3 reads TGTGCTAGTGGGGTGAGCGGGAGGGCCAATGAGCAGTTCTTC. It yields the protein CASGVSGRANEQFF.

This clone was counted once. This chain links TRBV10-3 with TRBJ1-3, with 9 bases aligning to TRBD1. The V and J ends lost 4 bases and 7 bases, in that order; junction bases with no gene match: 5. Germline-derived CDR1 and CDR2 are ENHRY and SYGVKD. This CDR3 comprises 14 residues. CDR3 amino acids: CAISAPGQGNTIYF. The CDR3 DNA is TGTGCCATCAGTGCGCCCGGACAGGGGAACACCATATATTTT.

This clone was seen only once. The rearrangement links TRBV27 to TRBJ2-3; TRBD1 or TRBD2 may be the D gene (6 bases each). This CDR3 has 16 amino acids. Trimming left V 5 bases short and J 6 bases short, with 21 bases between. Per the germline V gene, CDR1 is MNHEY and CDR2 is SMNVEV (reference sequence). CDR3 coding DNA: TGTGCCAGCAGTCTCTCGGGGGCGGGCTTTCGGGATACGCAGTATTTT. Translation: CASSLSGAGFRDTQYF.

J is TRBJ2-1 and V is TRBV5-6, with D perhaps matching TRBD1 or TRBD2 (5 bases each). Germline loops: CDR1 SGHDT, CDR2 YYEEEE. This CDR3 has 14 amino acids. V was trimmed by 3 bases and J by 8 bases, leaving 15 bases between them. CDR3 nucleotide sequence: TGTGCCAGCAGCTGGGGGATGGGGCGGGATGAGCAGTTCTTC. Translating gives CASSWGMGRDEQFF.